The next 7 T cell receptor beta chains were all read from a single sample in a study of shared clonotypes between healthy human individuals. The table came from immunoSEQ multiplex PCR; TCRdb's copy has only in-frame clones and leaves some out. The sample holds around 700,000 clones, around 72% seen once. Material for sequencing was memory CD4+ T cells sorted from blood. As to subset: CD45RA-negative fraction. The receptors were sampled from a woman under 40 in good health.

There are a few counts of this clone. V usage is TRBV29-1 and J usage is TRBJ2-3; D may correspond to TRBD1 or TRBD2 (5 bases each). The germline V gene has CDR1 SQVTM and CDR2 ANQGSEA. The CDR3 consists of 14 residues. For the CDR3, the DNA is TGCGCCGGGTCGTCTAGGGGAGGCACAGATACGCAGTATTTT. This sequence encodes CAGSSRGGTDTQYF.

This rearrangement joins TRBV13 to TRBJ2-1; D is perhaps TRBD2 (6 bases). Trimming shortened V by 5 bases and J by 6 bases, and 20 bases separated the two germline ends. In germline, CDR1 is PRHDT, CDR2 FYEKMQ (reference sequence). The CDR3 sequence is 16 residues long. Written as DNA, the CDR3 is TGTGCCAGCAGCCCCGGGACTCTAACCTTAGGCAATGAGCAGTTCTTC. Its protein is CASSPGTLTLGNEQFF. Full variable domain (outside the CDR3, taken from reference TRBV13 and TRBJ2-1): AAGVIQSPRHLIKEKRETATLKCYPIPRHDTVYWYQQGPGQDPQFLISFYEKMQSDKGSIPDRFSAQQFSDYHSELNMSSLELGDSALYFCASSPGTLTLGNEQFFGPGTRLTVL.

This clone occurred a few times. The gene calls are TRBV27 and TRBJ2-6; perhaps TRBD1 as D (6 bases). CDR3 length: 15 amino acids. V was pared by 5 bases and J by 4 bases, with 12 bases between. The V gene's germline CDR1 is MNHEY and CDR2 SMNVEV (reference sequence). The chain's CDR3 is CASSGRGTGANVLTF. CDR3 DNA: TGTGCCAGCAGTGGCAGGGGAACCGGGGCCAACGTCCTGACTTTC.

The chain uses TRBV28 and TRBJ2-2; a weak D match, TRBD1 (5 bases). The germline V and J ends were trimmed by 6 bases and 5 bases, with 13 bases remaining between them. This CDR3 contains 14 residues. The germline gives CDR1 MDHEN, CDR2 SYDVKM. This CDR3 is CASSARGATGELFF. CDR3 in DNA: TGTGCCAGCAGCGCAAGGGGCGCAACCGGGGAGCTGTTTTTT.

The chain couples TRBV2 to TRBJ1-1; tentatively, D is TRBD1 (5 bases). Germline lookup yields CDR1 SNHLY and CDR2 FYNNEI. The V end was cut by 9 bases, the J end by 0 bases, with 11 bases between. This CDR3 is 13 amino acids long. CDR3 region: CASLTDMNTEAFF. The CDR3, as DNA: TGTGCCAGTCTGACGGACATGAACACTGAAGCTTTCTTT.

This chain uses TRBV6-5 with TRBJ1-1; D unclear. Deletions cut 4 bases from V and 4 bases from J, with 10 bases between. The CDR3 is 13 amino acids. Germline CDR1 and CDR2: MNHEY and SVGAGI. The CDR3 spells CASSFGTSTEAFF. The DNA of the CDR3 is TGTGCCAGCAGTTTTGGCACAAGCACTGAAGCTTTCTTT.

This rearrangement joins TRBV21-1 to TRBJ1-2. TRBV21-1 is a pseudogene locus. This CDR3 contains 15 residues. The CDR3 coding sequence is TGTGCCAGCTATTCCCGCTTCGGGACCAACTATGGCTACACCTTC. Translating it yields CASYSRFGTNYGYTF.